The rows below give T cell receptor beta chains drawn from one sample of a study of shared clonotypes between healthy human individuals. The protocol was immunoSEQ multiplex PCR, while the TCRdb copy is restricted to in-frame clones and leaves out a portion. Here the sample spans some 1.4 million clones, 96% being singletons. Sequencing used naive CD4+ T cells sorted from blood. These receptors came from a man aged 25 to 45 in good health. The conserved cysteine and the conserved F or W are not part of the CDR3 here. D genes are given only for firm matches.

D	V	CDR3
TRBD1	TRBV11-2	ASSFRLPPGQVNEKLF
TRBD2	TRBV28	ASSLASGTYEQY
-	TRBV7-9	ASSLAGAYEQY
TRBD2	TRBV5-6	ASSRWTSLMGSYEQY
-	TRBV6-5	ASSHRSGEQY
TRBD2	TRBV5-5	ASSLAPGSGPYEQY
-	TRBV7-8	ASSTGTHNEQF
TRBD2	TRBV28	ASSFGGRSYNEQF
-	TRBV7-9	ASSEDVGGNEQF
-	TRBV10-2	AARLSGTGSWETQY
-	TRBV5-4	ASSYRGGRELF
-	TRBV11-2	ASSLTVPTYEQY
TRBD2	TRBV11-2	ASSLESGRAVWDDNEQF
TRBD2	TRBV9	ASSVVAGNTGELF
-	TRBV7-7	ASSEGTPGEQF
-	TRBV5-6	ASSLAGHKQEQY
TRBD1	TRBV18	ASSPTGTGVGDTQY
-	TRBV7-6	ASRLIRFEANYGYT
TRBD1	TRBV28	ASSAHRQGSANYGYT
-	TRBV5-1	ASSRNSATNEKLF
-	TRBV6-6	ASRPRVNTEAF
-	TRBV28	ASSLILTNTEAF
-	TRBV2	ASRKMDNEQF
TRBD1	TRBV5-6	ASSLVGTGGTNYGYT
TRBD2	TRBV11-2	ASSLAIAGTYEQY
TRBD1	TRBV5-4	ASSARQGGYGYT
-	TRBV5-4	ASSLSDEAF
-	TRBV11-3	ASSFTRAGELF
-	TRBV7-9	ASSLGVSNQPQH
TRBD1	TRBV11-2	ASSTPQSARDRPHNEQF
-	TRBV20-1	SGSGYNEQF
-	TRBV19	ASSIGILMDYEQY
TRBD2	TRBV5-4	ASSEGLAGVVTGELF
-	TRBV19	ASSMVREGTQY
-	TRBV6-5	ASSSAAGYTEAF
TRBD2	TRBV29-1	SARGGVNTGELF
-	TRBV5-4	ASSPWTNSYEQY
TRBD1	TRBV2	ASGRRTGPNTEAF
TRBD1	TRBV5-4	ASSGTVNTEAF